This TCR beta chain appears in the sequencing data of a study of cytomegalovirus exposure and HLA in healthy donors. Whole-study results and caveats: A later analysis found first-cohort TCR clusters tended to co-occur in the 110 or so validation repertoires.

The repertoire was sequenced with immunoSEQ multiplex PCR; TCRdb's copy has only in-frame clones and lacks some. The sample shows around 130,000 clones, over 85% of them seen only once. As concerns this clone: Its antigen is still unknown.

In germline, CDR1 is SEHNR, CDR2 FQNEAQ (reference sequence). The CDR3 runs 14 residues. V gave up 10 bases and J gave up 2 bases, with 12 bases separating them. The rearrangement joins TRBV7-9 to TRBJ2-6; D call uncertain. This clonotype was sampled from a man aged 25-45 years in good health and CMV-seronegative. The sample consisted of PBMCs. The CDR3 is CATNAFTGANVLTF. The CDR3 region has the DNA TGTGCCACCAACGCGTTCACTGGGGCCAACGTCCTGACTTTC.